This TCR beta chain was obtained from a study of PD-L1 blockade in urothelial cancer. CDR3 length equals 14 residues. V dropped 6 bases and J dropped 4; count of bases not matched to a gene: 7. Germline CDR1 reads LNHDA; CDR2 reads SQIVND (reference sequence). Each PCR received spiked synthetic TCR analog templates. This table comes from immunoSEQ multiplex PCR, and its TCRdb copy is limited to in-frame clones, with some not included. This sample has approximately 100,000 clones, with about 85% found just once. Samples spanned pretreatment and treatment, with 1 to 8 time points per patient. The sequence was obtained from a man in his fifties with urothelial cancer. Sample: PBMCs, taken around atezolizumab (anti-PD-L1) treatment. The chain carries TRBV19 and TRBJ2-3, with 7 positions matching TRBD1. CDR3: CASRGRGSADTQYF. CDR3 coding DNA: TGTGCCAGTAGGGGCAGGGGGAGCGCAGATACGCAGTATTTT. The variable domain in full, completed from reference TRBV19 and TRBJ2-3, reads DGGITQSPKYLFRKEGQNVTLSCEQNLNHDAMYWYRQDPGQGLRLIYYSQIVNDFQKGDIAEGYSVSREKKESFPLTVTSAQKNPTAFYLCASRGRGSADTQYFGPGTRLTVL.